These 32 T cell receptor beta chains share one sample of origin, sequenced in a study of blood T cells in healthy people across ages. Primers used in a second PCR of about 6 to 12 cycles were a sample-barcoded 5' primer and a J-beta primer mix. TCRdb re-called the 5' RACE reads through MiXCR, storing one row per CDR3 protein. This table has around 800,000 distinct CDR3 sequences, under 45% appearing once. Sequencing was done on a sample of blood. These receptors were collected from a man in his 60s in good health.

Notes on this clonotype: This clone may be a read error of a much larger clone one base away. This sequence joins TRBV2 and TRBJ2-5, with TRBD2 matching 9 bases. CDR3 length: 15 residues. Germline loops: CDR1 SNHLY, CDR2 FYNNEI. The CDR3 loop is CVSSVSSGAQETQYF. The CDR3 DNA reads TGTGTCAGCAGTGTATCTAGCGGGGCCCAAGAGACCCAGTACTTC.

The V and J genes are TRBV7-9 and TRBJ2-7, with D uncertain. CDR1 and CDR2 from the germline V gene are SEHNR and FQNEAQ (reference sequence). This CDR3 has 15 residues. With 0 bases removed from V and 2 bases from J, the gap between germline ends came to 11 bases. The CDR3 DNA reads TGTGCCAGCAGCTTAGCAGAGAGTCCTACCTACGAGCAGTACTTC. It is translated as CASSLAESPTYEQYF.

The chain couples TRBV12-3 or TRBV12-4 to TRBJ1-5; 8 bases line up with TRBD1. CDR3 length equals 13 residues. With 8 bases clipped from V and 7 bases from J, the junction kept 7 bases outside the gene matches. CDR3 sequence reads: CASGTHRGQPQHF. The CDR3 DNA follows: TGTGCCAGCGGGACACACAGGGGGCAGCCCCAGCATTTT.

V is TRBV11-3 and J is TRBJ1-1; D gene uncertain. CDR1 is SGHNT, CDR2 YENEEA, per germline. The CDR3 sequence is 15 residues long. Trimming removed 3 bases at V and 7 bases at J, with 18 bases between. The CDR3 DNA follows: TGTGCCAGCAGCTTCGGATTCGCGGGGTTCAATGAAGCTTTCTTT. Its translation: CASSFGFAGFNEAFF.

The CDR3 region is CASSEGLHEQYF. The CDR3 nucleotides are TGTGCCAGCAGTGAAGGTTTGCATGAGCAGTACTTC. The chain uses TRBV6-1 and TRBJ2-7, with no clear D. The CDR3 totals 12 residues. The germline V gene has CDR1 MNHNS and CDR2 SASEGT. V lost 1 base and J lost 7, with 8 bases in between.

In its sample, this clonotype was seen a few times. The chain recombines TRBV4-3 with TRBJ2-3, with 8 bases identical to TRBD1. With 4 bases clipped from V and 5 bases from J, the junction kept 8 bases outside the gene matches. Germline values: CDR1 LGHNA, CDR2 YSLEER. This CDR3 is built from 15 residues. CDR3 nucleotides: TGCGCCAGCAGCCGGCAGGCAGGGGGCTTAGATACGCAGTATTTT. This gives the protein CASSRQAGGLDTQYF.

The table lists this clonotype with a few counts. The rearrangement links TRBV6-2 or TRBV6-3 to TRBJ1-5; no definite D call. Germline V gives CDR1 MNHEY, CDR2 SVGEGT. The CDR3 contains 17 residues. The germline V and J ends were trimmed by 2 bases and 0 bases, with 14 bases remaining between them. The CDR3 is CASSYPRSLRSNQPQHF. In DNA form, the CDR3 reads TGTGCCAGCAGTTACCCTAGGAGCCTCCGTAGCAATCAGCCCCAGCATTTT.

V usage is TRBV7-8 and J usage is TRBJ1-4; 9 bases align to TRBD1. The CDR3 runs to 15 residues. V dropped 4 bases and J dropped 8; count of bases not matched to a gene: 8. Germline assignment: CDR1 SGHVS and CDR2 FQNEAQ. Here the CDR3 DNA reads TGTGCCAGCAGCTCTCCGGGACAGGGAGGGGAAAAACTGTTTTTT. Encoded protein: CASSSPGQGGEKLFF.

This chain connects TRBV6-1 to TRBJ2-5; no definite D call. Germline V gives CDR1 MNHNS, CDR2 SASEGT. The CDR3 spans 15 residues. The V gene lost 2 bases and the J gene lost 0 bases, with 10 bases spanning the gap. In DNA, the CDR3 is TGTGCCAGCAGTGAATACAGTTCGTACCAAGAGACCCAGTACTTC. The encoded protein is CASSEYSSYQETQYF.

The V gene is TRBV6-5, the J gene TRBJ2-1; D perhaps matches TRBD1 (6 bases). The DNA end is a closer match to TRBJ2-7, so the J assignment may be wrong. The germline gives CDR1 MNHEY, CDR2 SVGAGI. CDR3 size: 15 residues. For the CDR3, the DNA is TGTGCCAGCAGCCGTCCCGGGACAAACTACAATGAGCAGTACTTC. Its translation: CASSRPGTNYNEQYF.

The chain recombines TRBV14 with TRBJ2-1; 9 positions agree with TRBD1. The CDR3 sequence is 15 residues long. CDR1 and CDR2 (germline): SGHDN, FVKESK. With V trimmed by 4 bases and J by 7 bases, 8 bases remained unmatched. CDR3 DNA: TGTGCCAGCAGCCCCCGGGACAGGGTTGAGAATGAGCAGTTCTTC. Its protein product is CASSPRDRVENEQFF.

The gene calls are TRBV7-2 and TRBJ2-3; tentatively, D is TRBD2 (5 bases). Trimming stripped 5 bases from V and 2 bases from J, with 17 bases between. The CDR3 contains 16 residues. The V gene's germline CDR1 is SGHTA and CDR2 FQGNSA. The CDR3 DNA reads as TGTGCCAGCAGCCGCCGAGGGCAGAGAGCCACAGATACGCAGTATTTT. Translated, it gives CASSRRGQRATDTQYF.

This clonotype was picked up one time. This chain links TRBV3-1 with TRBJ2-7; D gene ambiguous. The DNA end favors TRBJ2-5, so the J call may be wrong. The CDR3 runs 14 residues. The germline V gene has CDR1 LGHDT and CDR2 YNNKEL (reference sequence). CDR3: CASSPPGKKETQYF. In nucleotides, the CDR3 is TGTGCCAGCAGCCCGCCCGGAAAAAAAGAGACCCAGTACTTC.

The CDR3 DNA follows: TGCAGTGCTAGAAGCCTTAGCGGGGCGAACACCGGGGAGCTGTTTTTT. It is translated as CSARSLSGANTGELFF. The gene calls are TRBV20-1 and TRBJ2-2, with 8 bases matching TRBD2. CDR3 length: 16 amino acids. After removal of 2 bases from V and 0 bases from J, the junction contained 5 bases not matched to a gene. CDR1 and CDR2 from the germline V gene are DFQATT and SNEGSKA (reference sequence).

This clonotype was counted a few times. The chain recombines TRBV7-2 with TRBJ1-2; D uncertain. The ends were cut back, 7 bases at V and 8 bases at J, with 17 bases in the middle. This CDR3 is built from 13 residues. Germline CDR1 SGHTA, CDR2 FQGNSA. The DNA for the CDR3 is TGTGCCAGCAACAACAAGGGTTTTGAAGGCTACACCTTC. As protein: CASNNKGFEGYTF.

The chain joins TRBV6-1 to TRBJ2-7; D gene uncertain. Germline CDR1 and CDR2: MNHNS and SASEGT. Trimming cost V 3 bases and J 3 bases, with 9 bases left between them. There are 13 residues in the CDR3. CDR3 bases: TGTGCCAGCAGTGAGTTCCGCGGCTACGAGCAGTACTTC. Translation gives CASSEFRGYEQYF.

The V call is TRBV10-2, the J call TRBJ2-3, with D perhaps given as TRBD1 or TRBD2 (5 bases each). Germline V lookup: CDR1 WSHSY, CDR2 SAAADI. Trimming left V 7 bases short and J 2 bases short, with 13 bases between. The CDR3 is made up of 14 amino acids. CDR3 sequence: CASMRGIPTDTQYF. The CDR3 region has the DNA TGCGCCAGCATGAGGGGTATCCCCACAGATACGCAGTATTTT.

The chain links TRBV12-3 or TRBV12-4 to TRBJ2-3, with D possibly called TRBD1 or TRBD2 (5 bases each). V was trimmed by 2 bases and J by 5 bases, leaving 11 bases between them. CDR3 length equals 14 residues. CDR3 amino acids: CASSLPRGRDTQYF. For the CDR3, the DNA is TGTGCCAGCAGTTTACCGAGGGGCAGAGATACGCAGTATTTT.

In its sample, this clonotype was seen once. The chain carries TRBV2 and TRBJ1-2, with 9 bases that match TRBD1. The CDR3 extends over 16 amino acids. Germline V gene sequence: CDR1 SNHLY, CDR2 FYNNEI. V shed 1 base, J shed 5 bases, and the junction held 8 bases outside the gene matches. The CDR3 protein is CASSEVGQGGIYGYTF. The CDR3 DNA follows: TGTGCCAGCAGTGAAGTGGGACAGGGAGGCATTTATGGCTACACCTTC. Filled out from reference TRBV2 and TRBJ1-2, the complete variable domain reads EPEVTQTPSHQVTQMGQEVILRCVPISNHLYFYWYRQILGQKVEFLVSFYNNEISEKSEIFDDQFSVERPDGSNFTLKIRSTKLEDSAMYFCASSEVGQGGIYGYTFGSGTRLTVV.

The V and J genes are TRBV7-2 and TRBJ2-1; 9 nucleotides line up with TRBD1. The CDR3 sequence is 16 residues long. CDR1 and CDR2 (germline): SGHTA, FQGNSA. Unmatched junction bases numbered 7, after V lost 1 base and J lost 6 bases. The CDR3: CASSLEGTGLGNEQFF. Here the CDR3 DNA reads TGTGCCAGCAGCTTAGAAGGGACAGGGTTGGGCAATGAGCAGTTCTTC.

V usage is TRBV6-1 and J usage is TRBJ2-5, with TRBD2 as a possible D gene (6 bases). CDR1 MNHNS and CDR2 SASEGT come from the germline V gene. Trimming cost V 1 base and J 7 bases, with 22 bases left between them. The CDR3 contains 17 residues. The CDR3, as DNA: TGTGCCAGCAGTGAAGAGGCTAGCGTACTTACCCTAGGGACCCAGTACTTC. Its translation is CASSEEASVLTLGTQYF.

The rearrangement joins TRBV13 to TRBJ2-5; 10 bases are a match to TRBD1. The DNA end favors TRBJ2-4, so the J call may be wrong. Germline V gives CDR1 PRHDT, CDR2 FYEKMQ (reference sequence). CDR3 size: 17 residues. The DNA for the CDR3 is TGTGCCAGCAGCTCCGTCCCCCCGACAGGGGGCGGGAACATTCAGTACTTC. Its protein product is CASSSVPPTGGGNIQYF.

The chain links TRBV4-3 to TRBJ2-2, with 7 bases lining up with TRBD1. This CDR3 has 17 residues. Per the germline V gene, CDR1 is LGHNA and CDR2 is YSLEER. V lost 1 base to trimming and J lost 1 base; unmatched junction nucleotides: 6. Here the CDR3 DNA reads TGCGCCAGCAGCCAAGGCCCCGGGACAGTGAACACCGGGGAGCTGTTTTTT. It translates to CASSQGPGTVNTGELFF.

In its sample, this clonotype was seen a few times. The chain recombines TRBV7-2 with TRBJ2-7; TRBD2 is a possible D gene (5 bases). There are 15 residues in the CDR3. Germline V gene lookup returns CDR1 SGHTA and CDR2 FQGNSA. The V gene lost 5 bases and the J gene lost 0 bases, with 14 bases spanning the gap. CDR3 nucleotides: TGTGCCAGCAGCCCAAGAGCGGTGACCTCCTACGAGCAGTACTTC. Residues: CASSPRAVTSYEQYF.

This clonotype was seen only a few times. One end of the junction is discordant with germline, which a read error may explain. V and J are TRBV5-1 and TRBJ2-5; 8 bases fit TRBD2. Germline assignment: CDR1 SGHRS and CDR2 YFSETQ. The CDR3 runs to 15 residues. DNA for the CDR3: TGCGCCAGTAGCTTTCAAGCGGGGGACCAAGAGACCCAGTACTTC. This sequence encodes CASSFQAGDQETQYF. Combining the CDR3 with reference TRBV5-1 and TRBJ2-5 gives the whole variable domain KAGVTQTPRYLIKTRGQQVTLSCSPISGHRSVSWYQQTPGQGLQFLFEYFSETQRNKGNFPGRFSGRQFSNSRSEMNVSTLELGDSALYLCASSFQAGDQETQYFGPGTRLLVL.

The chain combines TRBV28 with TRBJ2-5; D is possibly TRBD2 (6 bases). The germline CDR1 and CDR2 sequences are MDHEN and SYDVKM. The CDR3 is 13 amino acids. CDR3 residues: CATGGDLQETQYF. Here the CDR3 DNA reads TGTGCTACCGGAGGGGACTTGCAAGAGACCCAGTACTTC.

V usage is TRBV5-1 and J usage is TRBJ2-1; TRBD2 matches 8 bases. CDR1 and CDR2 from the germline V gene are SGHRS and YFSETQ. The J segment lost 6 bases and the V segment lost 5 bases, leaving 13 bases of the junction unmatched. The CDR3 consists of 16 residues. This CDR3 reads CASSLGSLAGTNEQFF. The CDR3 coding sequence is TGCGCCAGCAGTCTCGGTTCGCTAGCGGGCACCAATGAGCAGTTCTTC.

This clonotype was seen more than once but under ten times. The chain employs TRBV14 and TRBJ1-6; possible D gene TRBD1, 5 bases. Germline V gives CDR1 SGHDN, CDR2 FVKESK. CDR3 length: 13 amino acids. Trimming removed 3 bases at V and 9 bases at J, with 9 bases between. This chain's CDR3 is CASSQVGGSPLHF. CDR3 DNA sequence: TGTGCCAGCAGCCAGGTGGGGGGTTCACCCCTCCACTTT. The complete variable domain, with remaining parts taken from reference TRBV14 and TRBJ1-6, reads EAGVTQFPSHSVIEKGQTVTLRCDPISGHDNLYWYRRVMGKEIKFLLHFVKESKQDESGMPNNRFLAERTGGTYSTLKVQPAELEDSGVYFCASSQVGGSPLHFGNGTRLTVT.

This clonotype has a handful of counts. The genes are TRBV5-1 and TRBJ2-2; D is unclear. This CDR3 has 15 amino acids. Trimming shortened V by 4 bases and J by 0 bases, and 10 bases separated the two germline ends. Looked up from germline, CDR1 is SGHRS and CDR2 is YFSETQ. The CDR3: CASSPDGSNTGELFF. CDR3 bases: TGCGCCAGCAGCCCGGACGGTTCGAACACCGGGGAGCTGTTTTTT.

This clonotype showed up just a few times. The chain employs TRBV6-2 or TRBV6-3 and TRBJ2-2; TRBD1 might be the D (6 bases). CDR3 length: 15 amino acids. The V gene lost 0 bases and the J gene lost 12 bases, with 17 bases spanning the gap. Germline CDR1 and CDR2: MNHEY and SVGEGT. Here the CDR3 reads CASSYSLDSQGKLFF. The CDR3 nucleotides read TGTGCCAGCAGTTACTCTTTGGACTCTCAGGGGAAGCTGTTTTTT.

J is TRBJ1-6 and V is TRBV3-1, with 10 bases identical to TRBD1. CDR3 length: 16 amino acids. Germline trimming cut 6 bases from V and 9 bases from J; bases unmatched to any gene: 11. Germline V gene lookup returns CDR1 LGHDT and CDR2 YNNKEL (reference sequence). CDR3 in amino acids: CASRTGTGAIISPLHF. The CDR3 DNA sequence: TGTGCCAGCAGAACCGGGACAGGGGCCATCATTTCACCCCTCCACTTT.

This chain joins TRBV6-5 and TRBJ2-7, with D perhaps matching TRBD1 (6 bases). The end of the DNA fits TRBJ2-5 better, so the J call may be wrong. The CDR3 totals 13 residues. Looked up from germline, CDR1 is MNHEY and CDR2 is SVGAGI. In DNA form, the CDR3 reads TGTGCCAGCAGGCGACAGGTCCCTGAGACCCAGTACTTC. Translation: CASRRQVPETQYF.